This T cell receptor (beta chain) came from a study of T cells in Graves' hyperthyroidism and ophthalmopathy. With 4 bases removed from V and 4 bases from J, the gap between germline ends came to 17 bases. The CDR3 sequence is 15 residues long. Germline CDR1 SGHRS, CDR2 YFSETQ. Using RNA transcripts as the source, TCR beta CDR3 regions were amplified. With the HTBI primer set, the TCR CDR3 went through a first round of RT-PCR. TCRdb re-derived calls from the multiplex PCR reads in MiXCR, one entry per CDR3 protein. The profile shows roughly 550,000 distinct CDR3 sequences, roughly a sixth of them singletons. Inclusion characteristics of ophthalmopathy patients comprised a Clinical Activity Score of at least 3, a NOSPECS grade of at least 4, and duration under 3 months. This clonotype has only a few counts.

The source of this sequence is a woman in her 30s with Graves' ophthalmopathy. This chain uses TRBV5-1 with TRBJ1-2; D call uncertain. The sample was blood. The CDR3: CASSPASRGVYGYTF. CDR3 nucleotide sequence: TGCGCCAGCAGCCCGGCCTCGCGCGGGGTCTATGGCTACACCTTC.